The clone carrying this TCR beta chain was found many times. Antigen unknown. The sample is drawn from a study of regulatory T cells in long-lasting Graves disease. Findings and limits, study-wide: New patients shared about a thousand public clonotypes, fewer than the 2,500 to 3,500 shared by persistent patients.

Assembly of TCR beta libraries relied on iRepertoire HTBI primers together with Arm-PCR of CDR3 regions. TCRdb re-called the multiplex PCR reads with MiXCR, one entry per CDR3 protein. The sample lists about 660,000 distinct CDR3 sequences, approximately 29% occurring once. Time point of the sample: persistent/refractory GD, antithyroid drugs over 5 years with positive TRAb. RNA isolated from PBMCs was used to make the TCR library. Patients were from an endocrinology department in Xi'an, China. The receptor's source is a female donor with Graves disease. This material consisted of peripheral blood mononuclear cells (PBMCs), taken when the disease was refractory, from a patient treated with antithyroid drugs.

The CDR3, as DNA: TGTGCCAGCAGCCCGCAGACAGACTTGAACACTGAAGCTTTCTTT. Translating it yields CASSPQTDLNTEAFF. The chain carries TRBV28 and TRBJ1-1; possible D gene TRBD1, 5 bases. The CDR3 runs 15 residues. Trimming took off 6 bases at V and 0 bases at J, with 14 bases between the two ends. Germline loops: CDR1 MDHEN, CDR2 SYDVKM.